A single sample gave rise to the 21 T cell receptor beta chains below, sequenced in a study of PD-1 blockade in classical Hodgkin lymphoma. All the patients suffered relapse after autologous stem cell transplantation, and brentuximab vedotin exposure differed. The method was immunoSEQ multiplex PCR; TCRdb's version includes in-frame clones alone and lacks a portion of them. The table lists 30,000 to 35,000 clones, roughly four fifths of them singletons, with around 30% in the top ten. The starting material was peripheral blood mononuclear cells (PBMCs), obtained at baseline. Receptor source: a human donor with classical Hodgkin lymphoma.

The J gene is TRBJ2-5, the V gene TRBV7-3, with 12 bases fitting TRBD2. CDR3 length: 14 residues. Germline lookup yields CDR1 SGHTA and CDR2 FQGTGA. The ends lost 5 bases at V and 3 bases at J; junction bases unmatched: 1. The CDR3 reads CASSRLAGEETQYF. CDR3 sequence (DNA): TGTGCCAGCAGCCGACTAGCGGGGGAAGAGACCCAGTACTTC.

The chain has TRBV6-6 and TRBJ1-2; D is uncertain. Germline V lookup: CDR1 MNHNY, CDR2 SVGAGI (reference sequence). V lost 6 bases to trimming and J lost 5 bases, with 16 bases between them. CDR3 length: 14 residues. This CDR3 reads CASSSGVLEYGYTF. The CDR3, as DNA: TGTGCCAGCAGCTCCGGGGTTCTAGAATATGGCTACACCTTC.

The genes are TRBV2 and TRBJ1-1; D not resolved. CDR3 length equals 11 residues. The V end was cut by 11 bases, the J end by 6 bases, with 13 bases between. Germline V lookup: CDR1 SNHLY, CDR2 FYNNEI. CDR3 amino acids: CADGGNAEAFF. CDR3 sequence (DNA): TGTGCCGATGGTGGTAACGCTGAAGCTTTCTTT.

This clone was seen more than once but under ten times. This chain links TRBV7-9 with TRBJ2-5; 8 bases match TRBD1. This CDR3 comprises 15 residues. J was trimmed by 4 bases and V by 2 bases; bases with no gene match: 6. Germline loops: CDR1 SEHNR, CDR2 FQNEAQ (reference sequence). The CDR3 region is CASSLRVGTGETQYF. As DNA, the CDR3 is TGTGCCAGCAGCTTAAGGGTTGGGACAGGAGAGACCCAGTACTTC.

V gene TRBV6-5 combines with J gene TRBJ2-2; D could derive from TRBD1 or TRBD2 (5 bases each). V was shortened by 6 bases and J by 10 bases, with 15 bases between the two germline ends. The CDR3 spans 13 residues. Germline V lookup: CDR1 MNHEY, CDR2 SVGAGI. For the CDR3, the DNA is TGTGCCAGCAGGGAGCCCGGGACGCAGGAGCTGTTTTTT. Its translation: CASREPGTQELFF.

V gene TRBV7-9 combines with J gene TRBJ1-3; D remains unclear. Germline CDR1 SEHNR, CDR2 FQNEAQ (reference sequence). Trimming left V 5 bases short and J 3 bases short, with 14 bases between. The CDR3 has 15 amino acids. CDR3 sequence reads: CASSTPDADGNTIYF. DNA of the CDR3: TGTGCCAGCAGCACCCCCGACGCGGATGGAAACACCATATATTTT.

The chain employs TRBV5-8 and TRBJ2-2; 9 bases are a match to TRBD1. This CDR3 is built from 20 residues. Germline V gives CDR1 SGHTS, CDR2 YDEGEE. Unmatched junction bases numbered 20, after V lost 3 bases and J lost 5 bases. Here the CDR3 DNA reads TGTGCCAGCAGCTCCCCTATATTGCGGCCGGGACAGGGCGGAACCGGGGAGCTGTTTTTT. Amino acids: CASSSPILRPGQGGTGELFF.

CDR3 sequence reads: CASSPQGEGSPLHF. CDR3 bases: TGTGCCAGCAGTCCGCAGGGAGAAGGGTCACCCCTCCACTTT. V usage is TRBV6-6 and J usage is TRBJ1-6; TRBD1 might be the D (5 bases). The germline gives CDR1 MNHNY, CDR2 SVGAGI (reference sequence). The ends were cut back, 5 bases at V and 10 bases at J, with 15 bases in the middle. The CDR3 spans 14 residues.

This clone occurred once. The V call is TRBV4-1, the J call TRBJ1-6, with TRBD1 identical over 9 bases. CDR1 is MGHRA, CDR2 YSYEKL, per germline. After removal of 2 bases from V and 9 bases from J, the junction contained 8 bases not matched to a gene. The CDR3 extends over 16 amino acids. The DNA for the CDR3 is TGCGCCAGCAGCCAAAGCCGGGACAGGGTTGGTTCACCCCTCCACTTT. Translating it yields CASSQSRDRVGSPLHF.

This clone turned up a few times. The chain joins TRBV2 to TRBJ2-1, with a weak D call TRBD2 (6 bases). Trimming removed 7 bases from V and 0 bases from J, with 10 bases in between. The CDR3 has 14 amino acids. CDR1 is SNHLY, CDR2 FYNNEI, per germline. CDR3 sequence reads: CASNPDYSYNEQFF. The CDR3 DNA is TGTGCCAGCAATCCGGACTACTCCTACAATGAGCAGTTCTTC.

J is TRBJ2-5 and V is TRBV7-8; tentatively, D is TRBD1 (5 bases). Trimming cost V 5 bases and J 1 base, with 8 bases left between them. The germline V gene encodes CDR1 SGHVS and CDR2 FQNEAQ. The CDR3 sequence is 13 residues long. CDR3 sequence: CASSPGFQETQYF. Written as DNA, the CDR3 is TGTGCCAGCAGCCCAGGGTTCCAAGAGACCCAGTACTTC.

The chain has TRBV5-1 and TRBJ1-1, with D perhaps TRBD1 (6 bases). This CDR3 region has 18 residues. V lost 0 bases to trimming and J lost 2 bases, with 20 bases between them. Germline V lookup: CDR1 SGHRS, CDR2 YFSETQ. The CDR3 reads CASSLETGGGRGNTEAFF. In DNA form, the CDR3 reads TGCGCCAGCAGCTTGGAAACTGGAGGGGGAAGGGGTAACACTGAAGCTTTCTTT.

This clone has more than one count but fewer than ten. The chain has TRBV19 and TRBJ1-1; possible D gene TRBD1, 5 bases. The germline V gene has CDR1 LNHDA and CDR2 SQIVND (reference sequence). V was shortened by 3 bases and J by 5 bases, with 13 bases between the two germline ends. The CDR3 runs to 14 residues. DNA of the CDR3: TGTGCCAGTAGTATGTGGCAGGGTAGGACTGAAGCTTTCTTT. Translation: CASSMWQGRTEAFF.

The chain is built from TRBV30 and TRBJ1-3; D may be TRBD1 (6 bases). The CDR3 is made up of 16 amino acids. Germline V CDR1 and CDR2: GTSNPN, SVGIG (reference sequence). Trimming removed 0 bases at V and 0 bases at J, with 12 bases between. The CDR3 here is CAWSVGQGSSGNTIYF. The CDR3 bases are TGTGCCTGGAGTGTAGGCCAGGGGAGCTCTGGAAACACCATATATTTT.

V gene TRBV10-3 combines with J gene TRBJ1-6, with TRBD1 matching over 7 bases. The CDR3 length is 15 residues. Germline-derived CDR1 and CDR2 are ENHRY and SYGVKD. V was pared by 6 bases and J by 9 bases, with 11 bases of the junction left unmatched. The DNA for the CDR3 is TGTGCCATCAGCGCCTCGGCAGGGGGAGGTTCACCCCTCCACTTT. Residues: CAISASAGGGSPLHF.

V and J are TRBV2 and TRBJ2-1, with TRBD2 identical over 11 bases. The CDR3 is 18 residues long. Germline V gives CDR1 SNHLY, CDR2 FYNNEI. V lost 5 bases and J lost 1; bases outside the gene matches: 10. The CDR3 spells CASSPTSGGQRSYNEQFF. The CDR3 DNA reads as TGTGCCAGCAGTCCAACTAGCGGGGGCCAACGGTCCTACAATGAGCAGTTCTTC. Using reference TRBV2 and TRBJ2-1 for the parts outside the CDR3, the full variable domain is EPEVTQTPSHQVTQMGQEVILRCVPISNHLYFYWYRQILGQKVEFLVSFYNNEISEKSEIFDDQFSVERPDGSNFTLKIRSTKLEDSAMYFCASSPTSGGQRSYNEQFFGPGTRLTVL.

V is TRBV18 and J is TRBJ1-6; 10 bases match TRBD1. Germline lookup yields CDR1 KGHSH and CDR2 LQKENI. The CDR3 totals 14 residues. V was pared by 6 bases and J by 9 bases, with 5 bases of the junction left unmatched. CDR3: CASSPDRGLSPLHF. The DNA of the CDR3 is TGTGCCAGCTCCCCCGACAGGGGGCTTTCACCCCTCCACTTT.

V gene TRBV19 combines with J gene TRBJ1-3; unclear D gene. The length of the CDR3 is 14 residues. Germline V gene data show CDR1 as LNHDA and CDR2 as SQIVND (reference sequence). Trimming removed 7 bases from V and 2 bases from J, with 12 bases in between. The CDR3 here is CASTYSETGNTIYF. The CDR3, as DNA: TGTGCCAGTACCTACAGCGAAACTGGAAACACCATATATTTT.

This rearrangement joins TRBV28 to TRBJ2-1; perhaps D is TRBD1 or TRBD2 (6 bases each). The CDR3 has 16 residues. Germline lookup yields CDR1 MDHEN and CDR2 SYDVKM. The ends were cut back, 7 bases at V and 2 bases at J, with 18 bases in the middle. DNA of the CDR3: TGTGCCAGCACGCCTTTTTCGGGGGACACCTACAATGAGCAGTTCTTC. Protein sequence: CASTPFSGDTYNEQFF.

The CDR3 nucleotides read TGTGCCAGCAGCTTAGTGGGAGGGGAGGACGGGCAGCCCCAGCATTTT. Amino acids: CASSLVGGEDGQPQHF. The V call is TRBV7-2, the J call TRBJ1-5, with D maybe TRBD1 (5 bases). Trimming removed 1 base from V and 7 bases from J, with 17 bases in between. CDR1 is SGHTA and CDR2 is FQGNSA in the germline V gene. The CDR3 has 16 amino acids.

This clone was observed a single time. The gene calls are TRBV15 and TRBJ1-4; D is undetermined. V was clipped by 1 base and J by 2 bases, with 8 bases between them. The CDR3 has 15 residues. The V gene's germline CDR1 is LNHNV and CDR2 YYDKDF (reference sequence). The CDR3 reads CATSRAQETNEKLFF. CDR3 nucleotides: TGTGCCACCAGCAGAGCGCAGGAGACTAATGAAAAACTGTTTTTT.